This section outlines one T cell receptor beta chain sequence together with its context. Some clones are missing from TCRdb's copy, which holds only in-frame ones; the method was immunoSEQ multiplex PCR. Here the sample spans approximately 160,000 clones, 80% to 90% being singletons. The sample belongs to a study of blood T cell repertoires in COVID-19. There are 14 residues in the CDR3. V usage is TRBV1 and J usage is TRBJ1-2; the table's D call, TRBD1, has no DNA check behind it. TRBV1 is a pseudogene locus. The receptor was derived from a woman in her fifties or sixties in a cohort exposed to, infected with or recovered from COVID-19 (not recorded which). Sequences were obtained from PBMCs or T cells enriched from blood (not recorded which). CDR3 protein: CTGQPRIANYGYTF. The CDR3 DNA reads as TGCACCGGGCAGCCCCGGATAGCTAACTATGGCTACACCTTC.